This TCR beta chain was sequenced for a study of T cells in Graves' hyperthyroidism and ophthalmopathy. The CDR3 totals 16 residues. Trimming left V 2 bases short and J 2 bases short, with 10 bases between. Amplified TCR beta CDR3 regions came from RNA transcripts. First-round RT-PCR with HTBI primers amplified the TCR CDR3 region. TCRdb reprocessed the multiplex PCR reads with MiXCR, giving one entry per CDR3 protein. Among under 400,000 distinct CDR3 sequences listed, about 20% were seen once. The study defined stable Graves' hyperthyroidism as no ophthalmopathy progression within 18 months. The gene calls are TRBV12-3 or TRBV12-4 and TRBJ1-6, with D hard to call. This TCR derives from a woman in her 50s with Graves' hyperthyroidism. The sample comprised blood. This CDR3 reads CASSLPGGPYNSPLHF. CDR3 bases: TGTGCCAGCAGTTTACCGGGAGGGCCCTATAATTCACCCCTCCACTTT.